This T cell receptor (beta chain) was retrieved from a study of OX40 agonist ivuxolimab in advanced cancers. Study-wide context: Ivuxolimab, which is an agonistic anti-OX40 (CD134) antibody, was administered to the patients.

In germline, CDR1 is SGHRS, CDR2 YFSETQ. V lost 0 bases, J lost 1 base, and 4 bases lay in between. This CDR3 contains 14 residues. The data were produced by immunoSEQ multiplex PCR, yet TCRdb's version contains in-frame clones alone and is incomplete. Of around 76,000 clones detected, 65% to 90% appear once; the ten largest clones hold 0.5% to 0.7%. This clonotype originated in an adult with an advanced solid tumor such as melanoma, head and neck, liver or kidney cancer. The V and J genes are TRBV5-1 and TRBJ2-2; no reliable D call. Sequenced here: CD4+ or CD8+ T cells sorted from blood, sampled in a trial of the OX40 agonist ivuxolimab. This CDR3 is CASSLGGNTGELFF. The CDR3 nucleotides read TGCGCCAGCAGCTTGGGGGGGAACACCGGGGAGCTGTTTTTT.